Reported below is one T cell receptor beta chain. Generated by immunoSEQ multiplex PCR, the TCRdb table keeps only in-frame clones and is missing some. This table has 100,000 or so clones, over 80% appearing once. V was trimmed by 1 base and J by 0 bases, leaving 7 bases between them. Looked up from germline, CDR1 is MNHNS and CDR2 is SASEGT. The length of the CDR3 is 15 residues. The sample comes from a study of radiotherapy plus CTLA-4 blockade in lung cancer. Sequenced material: peripheral blood, taken from a patient treated with radiotherapy plus ipilimumab. This TCR came from a human donor with non-small cell lung cancer that progressed on radiotherapy plus ipilimumab. V gene TRBV6-1 combines with J gene TRBJ1-5; the D is unclear. CDR3 nucleotides: TGTGCCAGCAGTGAAGAGTTCTATAGCAATCAGCCCCAGCATTTT. Its translation is CASSEEFYSNQPQHF.